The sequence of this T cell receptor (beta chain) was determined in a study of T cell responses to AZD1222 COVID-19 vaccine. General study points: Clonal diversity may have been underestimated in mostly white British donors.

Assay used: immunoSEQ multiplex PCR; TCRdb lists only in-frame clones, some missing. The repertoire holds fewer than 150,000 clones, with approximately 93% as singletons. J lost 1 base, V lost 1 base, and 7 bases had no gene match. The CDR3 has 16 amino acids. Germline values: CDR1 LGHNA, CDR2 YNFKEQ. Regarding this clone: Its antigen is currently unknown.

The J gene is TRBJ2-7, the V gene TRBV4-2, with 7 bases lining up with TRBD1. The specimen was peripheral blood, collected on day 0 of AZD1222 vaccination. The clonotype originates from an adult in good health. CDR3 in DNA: TGTGCCAGCAGCCAAGCGCGGGCAGGGGGTTCCTACGAGCAGTACTTC. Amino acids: CASSQARAGGSYEQYF.